This T cell receptor (beta chain) stems from a study of OX40 agonist ivuxolimab in advanced cancers. TCRdb's copy holds only in-frame clones and misses some; the assay was immunoSEQ multiplex PCR. The sample records 60,000 or so clones, 85% to 90% being singletons. The material sequenced was CD4+ or CD8+ T cells sorted from blood, taken in a trial of the OX40 agonist ivuxolimab. The clonotype was recovered from an adult with an advanced solid tumor such as melanoma, head and neck, liver or kidney cancer.

Written as DNA, the CDR3 is TGTGCCAGCTGGGAGCGAGGTGAATATACTGAAGCTTTCTTT. Translating it yields CASWERGEYTEAFF. J is TRBJ1-1 and V is TRBV6-1; no clear D. Trimming took off 8 bases at V and 5 bases at J, with 18 bases between the two ends. Germline assignment: CDR1 MNHNS and CDR2 SASEGT. The CDR3 is 14 amino acids.